Listed below are T cell receptor beta chains from one sample, sequenced in a study of OX40 agonist ivuxolimab in advanced cancers. TCRdb's table, derived via immunoSEQ multiplex PCR, lists solely in-frame clones and lacks some. Here the sample spans approximately 62,000 clones, roughly nine tenths being singletons. Sequencing was performed on CD4+ or CD8+ T cells sorted from blood, taken in a trial of the OX40 agonist ivuxolimab. Source of these receptors: an adult with an advanced solid tumor such as melanoma, head and neck, liver or kidney cancer. CDR3s leave out the opening cysteine and the closing phenylalanine or tryptophan.

CDR3 protein	J gene	V gene
ASSAISSDSNYGYT	TRBJ1-2	TRBV9
ASSALGTNEKLF	TRBJ1-4	TRBV6-1
SVGAGEQF	TRBJ2-1	TRBV29-1
ASNVGGTDTQY	TRBJ2-3	TRBV19
ASSPGQENPSEQY	TRBJ2-7	TRBV5-1
ASSGTEDTNHNYGYT	TRBJ1-2	TRBV6-1
ASSSGSPYNEQF	TRBJ2-1	TRBV19
ASSEAPWQPQH	TRBJ1-5	TRBV6-1
ASSLHRATEAF	TRBJ1-1	TRBV27
SAPADGNYGYT	TRBJ1-2	TRBV29-1
ASSFTSGLDTQY	TRBJ2-3	TRBV6-6
ASSSGTLNTGELF	TRBJ2-2	TRBV7-6
ASSTSDHYNEQF	TRBJ2-1	TRBV6-5
ASSLEFPRREVGETQY	TRBJ2-5	TRBV5-1
ASSGGGNEQF	TRBJ2-1	TRBV25-1
ASSESRGLALNEQF	TRBJ2-1	TRBV10-2
AWSVLATNEKLF	TRBJ1-4	TRBV30
ASSDDGRTVNSPLH	TRBJ1-6	TRBV27
ASSLYTRDVAF	TRBJ1-1	TRBV28
ASSPSGPPLEGGYT	TRBJ1-2	TRBV9
ASSQDRSSNEKLF	TRBJ1-4	TRBV4-3
ASSQGRFNQPQH	TRBJ1-5	TRBV5-6